The 8 T cell receptor beta chains in this list originate from one sample, sequenced in a study of cytomegalovirus exposure and HLA in healthy donors. 13 Jbeta primers and 60 Vbeta primers were used for the PCR. Clones were sequenced by immunoSEQ multiplex PCR, and TCRdb holds only the in-frame ones, with some missing. The data contain about 200,000 clones, about four fifths of them singletons. The sequenced sample was PBMCs. All receptors derive from a girl between 10 and 17 years old in good health and CMV-seropositive.

The V and J genes are TRBV19 and TRBJ2-7; a possible D gene is TRBD2 (5 bases). This CDR3 comprises 17 residues. Germline V CDR1 and CDR2: LNHDA, SQIVND (reference sequence). Trimming removed 4 bases at V and 0 bases at J, with 19 bases between. CDR3 in DNA: TGTGCCAGTAGTAGCAAACCCGGCGGAGCGGACTCCTACGAGCAGTACTTC. The encoded protein is CASSSKPGGADSYEQYF.

Regarding this clone: Compared with germline, one end of the junction differs, possibly owing to a read error. This sequence joins TRBV2 and TRBJ1-2, with D possibly matching TRBD1 (5 bases). CDR3 length: 14 residues. Germline-derived CDR1 and CDR2 are SNHLY and FYNNEI. CDR3 residues: CASTQGTPYYGHTF. CDR3 in DNA: TGTGCCAGCACTCAGGGAACCCCTTACTATGGCCACACCTTC.

The rearrangement links TRBV6-6 to TRBJ2-7; tentatively, D is TRBD2 (6 bases). Trimming removed 2 bases from V and 2 bases from J, with 13 bases in between. The germline gives CDR1 MNHNY, CDR2 SVGAGI (reference sequence). The CDR3 sequence is 15 residues long. For the CDR3, the DNA is TGTGCCAGCAGTTACGTACCCGGAGGGGCCTACGAGCAGTACTTC. The encoded protein is CASSYVPGGAYEQYF.

CDR3 coding DNA: TGTGCCTGGAGTCGGGGACAGGGCCATGGCTACACCTTC. Translated, it gives CAWSRGQGHGYTF. The rearrangement links TRBV30 to TRBJ1-2; the match to TRBD1 covers 9 bases. The V segment lost 2 bases and the J segment 6 bases; nucleotides outside the gene matches: 4. CDR1 is GTSNPN and CDR2 is SVGIG in the germline V gene (reference sequence). The CDR3 is 13 amino acids.

This clone was seen a few times. The genes are TRBV13 and TRBJ1-6; 9 bases match TRBD1. CDR1 is PRHDT, CDR2 FYEKMQ, per germline (reference sequence). This CDR3 spans 14 amino acids. The V and J ends lost 6 bases and 7 bases, in that order; junction bases with no gene match: 4. CDR3 loop: CASRHGTGNSPLHF. For the CDR3, the DNA is TGTGCCAGCAGACACGGGACAGGGAATTCACCCCTCCACTTT.

The chain is built from TRBV7-7 and TRBJ2-5; 14 positions match TRBD2. Germline V gene data show CDR1 as SSHAT and CDR2 as FNYEAQ (reference sequence). CDR3 size: 16 residues. V gave up 3 bases and J gave up 2 bases; unmatched junction bases: 2. The CDR3 DNA reads as TGTGCCAGCAGCTTCGGGACTAGCGGGGGACAAGAGACCCAGTACTTC. Amino acids: CASSFGTSGGQETQYF.

This rearrangement joins TRBV9 to TRBJ2-5; TRBD2 is a possible D gene (5 bases). The CDR3 is 14 amino acids. Germline loops: CDR1 SGDLS, CDR2 YYNGEE. Between the trimmed V and J ends, which lost 6 bases and 5 bases, there was a span of 17 bases. The CDR3 DNA follows: TGTGCCAGCATCCTAGAGAAACAGCGGGAGACCCAGTACTTC. Translated: CASILEKQRETQYF.

This clone appeared once. The rearrangement links TRBV19 to TRBJ2-5; 12 nucleotides agree with TRBD1. The J call is in doubt because the DNA end fits TRBJ2-7 better. CDR3 size: 13 residues. Germline-derived CDR1 and CDR2 are LNHDA and SQIVND (reference sequence). DNA of the CDR3: TGTGCCACCTCCGGGACAGGGGGCGGCGAGCAGTACTTC. Translation: CATSGTGGGEQYF.